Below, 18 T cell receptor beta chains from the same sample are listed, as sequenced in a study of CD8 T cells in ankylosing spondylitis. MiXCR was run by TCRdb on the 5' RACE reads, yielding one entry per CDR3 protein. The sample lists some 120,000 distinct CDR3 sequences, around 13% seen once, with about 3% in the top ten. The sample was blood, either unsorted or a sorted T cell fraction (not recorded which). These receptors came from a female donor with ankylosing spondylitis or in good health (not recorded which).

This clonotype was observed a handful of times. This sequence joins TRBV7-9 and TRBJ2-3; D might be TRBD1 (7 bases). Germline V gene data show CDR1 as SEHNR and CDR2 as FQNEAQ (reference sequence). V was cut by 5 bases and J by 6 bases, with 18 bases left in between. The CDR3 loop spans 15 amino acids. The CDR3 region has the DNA TGTGCCAGCAGCGCGGGACAGCCGTCGTCGGATACGCAGTATTTT. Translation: CASSAGQPSSDTQYF.

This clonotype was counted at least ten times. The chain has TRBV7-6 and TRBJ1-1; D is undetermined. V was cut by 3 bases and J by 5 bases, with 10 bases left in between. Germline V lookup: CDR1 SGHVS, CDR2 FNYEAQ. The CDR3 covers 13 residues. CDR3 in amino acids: CASSLGPRTEAFF. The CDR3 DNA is TGTGCCAGCAGCTTGGGCCCGAGAACTGAAGCTTTCTTT.

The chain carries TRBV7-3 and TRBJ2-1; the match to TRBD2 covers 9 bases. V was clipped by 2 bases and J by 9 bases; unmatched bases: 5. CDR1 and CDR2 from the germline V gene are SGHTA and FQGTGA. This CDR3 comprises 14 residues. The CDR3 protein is CASSLGYSGSEQFF. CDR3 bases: TGTGCCAGCAGCTTAGGGTATAGCGGGAGTGAGCAGTTCTTC. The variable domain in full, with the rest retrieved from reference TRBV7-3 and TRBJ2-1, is GAGVSQTPSNKVTEKGKYVELRCDPISGHTALYWYRQSLGQGPEFLIYFQGTGAADDSGLPNDRFFAVRPEGSVSTLKIQRTERGDSAVYLCASSLGYSGSEQFFGPGTRLTVL.

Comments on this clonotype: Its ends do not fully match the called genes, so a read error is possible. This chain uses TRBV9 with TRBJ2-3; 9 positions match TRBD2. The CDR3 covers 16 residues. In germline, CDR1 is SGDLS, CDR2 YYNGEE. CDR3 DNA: TGTGTCAGCAGCGCCGGACTAGCGATAAGCACAGATACGCAGTATTTT. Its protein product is CVSSAGLAISTDTQYF.

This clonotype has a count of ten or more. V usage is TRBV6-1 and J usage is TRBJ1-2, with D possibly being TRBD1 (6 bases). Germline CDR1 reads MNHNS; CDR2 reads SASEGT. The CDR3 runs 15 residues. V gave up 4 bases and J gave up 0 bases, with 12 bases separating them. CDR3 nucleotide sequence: TGTGCCAGCAGTGTCCGGACAGTTACTAACTATGGCTACACCTTC. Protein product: CASSVRTVTNYGYTF.

CDR3 nucleotides: TGTGCCAGCAGCTTAAGTCCCTCTGGGGCCAACGTCCTGACTTTC. Translated: CASSLSPSGANVLTF. V usage is TRBV11-2 and J usage is TRBJ2-6; D uncertain. CDR1 and CDR2 from the germline V gene are SGHAT and FQNNGV. Deletions cut 2 bases from V and 0 bases from J, with 5 bases between. This CDR3 has 15 residues.

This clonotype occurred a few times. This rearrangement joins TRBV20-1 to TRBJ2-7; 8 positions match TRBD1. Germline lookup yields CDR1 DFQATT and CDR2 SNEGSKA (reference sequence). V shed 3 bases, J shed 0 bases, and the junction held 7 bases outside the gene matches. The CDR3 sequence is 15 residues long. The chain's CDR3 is CSASLGQVSSYEQYF. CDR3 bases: TGCAGTGCTAGTTTGGGACAGGTCAGCTCCTACGAGCAGTACTTC.

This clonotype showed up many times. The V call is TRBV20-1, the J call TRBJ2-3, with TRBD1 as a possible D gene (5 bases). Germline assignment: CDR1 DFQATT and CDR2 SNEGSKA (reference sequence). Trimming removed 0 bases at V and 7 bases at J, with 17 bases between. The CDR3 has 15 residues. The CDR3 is CSARDSYSRAHTQYF. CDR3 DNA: TGCAGTGCTAGAGATTCATACAGCAGGGCACATACGCAGTATTTT.

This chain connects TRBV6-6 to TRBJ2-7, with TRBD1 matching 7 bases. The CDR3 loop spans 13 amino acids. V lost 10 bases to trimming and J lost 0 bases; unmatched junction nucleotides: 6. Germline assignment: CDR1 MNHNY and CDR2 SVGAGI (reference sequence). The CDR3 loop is CATQTGSSYEQYF. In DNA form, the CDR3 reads TGTGCCACCCAGACAGGGAGCTCCTACGAGCAGTACTTC.

The CDR3 DNA sequence: TGTGCCAGCAGTGTAGGAAGAAGCCCGCAGTTCTTC. Protein: CASSVGRSPQFF. The V and J genes are TRBV6-1 and TRBJ2-1; unclear D gene. Trimming shortened V by 4 bases and J by 12 bases, and 13 bases separated the two germline ends. This CDR3 is 12 amino acids long. CDR1 and CDR2 from the germline V gene are MNHNS and SASEGT.

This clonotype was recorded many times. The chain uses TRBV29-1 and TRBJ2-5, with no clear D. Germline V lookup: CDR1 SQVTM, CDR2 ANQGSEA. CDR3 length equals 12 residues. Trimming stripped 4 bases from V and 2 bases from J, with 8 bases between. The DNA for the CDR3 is TGCAGCGTTGGTTACAGACAAGAGACCCAGTACTTC. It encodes CSVGYRQETQYF.

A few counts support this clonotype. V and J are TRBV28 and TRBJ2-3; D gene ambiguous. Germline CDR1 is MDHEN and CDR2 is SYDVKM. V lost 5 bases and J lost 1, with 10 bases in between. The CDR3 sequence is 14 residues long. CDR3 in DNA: TGTGCCAGCAGTCCTCTTCGGGGCACAGATACGCAGTATTTT. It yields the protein CASSPLRGTDTQYF.

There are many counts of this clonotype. The CDR3 protein is CASSQTWSNVPFF. For the CDR3, the DNA is TGTGCCAGCAGTCAGACCTGGTCCAATGTTCCGTTCTTC. V is TRBV6-1 and J is TRBJ2-1, with D unresolved. Germline CDR1 is MNHNS and CDR2 is SASEGT. Trimming took 5 bases from V and 15 from J, leaving 20 bases between them. The CDR3 consists of 13 residues.

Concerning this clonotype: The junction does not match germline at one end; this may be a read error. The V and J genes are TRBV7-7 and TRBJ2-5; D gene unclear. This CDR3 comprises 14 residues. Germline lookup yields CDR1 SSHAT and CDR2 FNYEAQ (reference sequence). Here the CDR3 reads CASNQAAWGETQYF. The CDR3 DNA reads TGTGCTAGCAACCAAGCCGCCTGGGGAGAGACCCAGTACTTC.

In nucleotides, the CDR3 is TGTGCCAGTAGCAACCGACTAGCGGGGAACACCGGGGAGCTGTTTTTT. This translates into CASSNRLAGNTGELFF. The chain joins TRBV19 to TRBJ2-2; 10 bases are a match to TRBD2. Per the germline V gene, CDR1 is LNHDA and CDR2 is SQIVND (reference sequence). The trim removed 6 bases at V and 1 base at J, leaving 5 bases unmatched. This CDR3 has 16 amino acids.

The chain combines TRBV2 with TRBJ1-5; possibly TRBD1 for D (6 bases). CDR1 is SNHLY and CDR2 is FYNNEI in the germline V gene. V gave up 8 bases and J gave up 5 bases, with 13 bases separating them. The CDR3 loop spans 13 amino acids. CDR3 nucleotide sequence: TGTGCCAGCGATCGACAGGACCATCAGCCCCAGCATTTT. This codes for CASDRQDHQPQHF.

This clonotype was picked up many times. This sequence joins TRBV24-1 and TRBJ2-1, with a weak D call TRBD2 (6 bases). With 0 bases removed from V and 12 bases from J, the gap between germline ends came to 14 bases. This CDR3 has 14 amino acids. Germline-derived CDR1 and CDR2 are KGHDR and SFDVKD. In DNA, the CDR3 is TGTGCCACCAGTGATTTGGCCCAAGGTAGCGGGCAGTTCTTC. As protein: CATSDLAQGSGQFF.

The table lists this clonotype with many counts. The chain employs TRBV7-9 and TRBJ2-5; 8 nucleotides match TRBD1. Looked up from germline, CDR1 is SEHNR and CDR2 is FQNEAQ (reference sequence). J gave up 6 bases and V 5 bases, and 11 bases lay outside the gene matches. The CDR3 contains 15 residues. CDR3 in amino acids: CASSLWTGKEKTQYF. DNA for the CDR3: TGTGCCAGCAGCCTTTGGACAGGGAAGGAGAAGACCCAGTACTTC.